The 12 T cell receptor beta chains below all came from one sample that was sequenced in a study of CD8 T cell repertoires and HIV-1 epitope variants. Libraries were prepared by immunoSEQ multiplex PCR; TCRdb keeps only in-frame clonotypes and omits some of them. The data contain about 95,000 clones, roughly four fifths of them singletons. Sequencing was carried out using uncultured baseline CD8+ T cells from peripheral blood mononuclear cells (PBMCs). Receptors were obtained from a male donor with HIV.

The chain links TRBV7-9 to TRBJ1-4; 9 nucleotides align to TRBD1. Germline CDR1 is SEHNR and CDR2 is FQNEAQ (reference sequence). The CDR3 is 18 residues long. V shed 5 bases and J 0 bases; nucleotides not matched to a gene: 10. This chain's CDR3 is CASSPSPGQGATNEKLFF. CDR3 in DNA: TGTGCCAGCAGCCCTTCTCCGGGACAGGGTGCAACTAATGAAAAACTGTTTTTT.

The chain recombines TRBV6-5 with TRBJ2-7; 8 bases are shared with TRBD1. Germline V gene sequence: CDR1 MNHEY, CDR2 SVGAGI. This CDR3 is 16 amino acids long. With V trimmed by 0 bases and J by 1 base, 5 bases remained unmatched. The CDR3 spells CASSYSRDRSSYEQYF. As DNA, the CDR3 is TGTGCCAGCAGTTACTCGAGGGACAGGAGTTCCTACGAGCAGTACTTC.

This chain connects TRBV5-1 to TRBJ1-2; the match to TRBD1 covers 7 bases. The CDR3 consists of 14 residues. The germline gives CDR1 SGHRS, CDR2 YFSETQ. V lost 4 bases, J lost 2 bases, and 5 bases stayed unmatched. The CDR3 reads CASSTGQENYGYTF. Written as DNA, the CDR3 is TGCGCCAGCAGCACTGGACAGGAAAACTATGGCTACACCTTC.

CDR3 sequence reads: CASSLWNQPQHF. In nucleotides, the CDR3 is TGTGCCAGCAGCTTATGGAATCAGCCCCAGCATTTT. The genes are TRBV7-9 and TRBJ1-5; D unresolved. CDR3 length: 12 residues. Trimming left V 2 bases short and J 4 bases short, with 3 bases between. Germline CDR1 reads SEHNR; CDR2 reads FQNEAQ (reference sequence).

The J gene is TRBJ2-5, the V gene TRBV9; the D gene is possibly TRBD2 (7 bases). The V gene's germline CDR1 is SGDLS and CDR2 YYNGEE. The V end was cut by 0 bases, the J end by 3 bases, with 18 bases between. The CDR3 runs 17 residues. As DNA, the CDR3 is TGTGCCAGCAGCGTAGCCCTGGTAGGGGGGGGCGAAGAGACCCAGTACTTC. Its translation is CASSVALVGGGEETQYF.

This clone was seen a handful of times. The J gene is TRBJ2-1, the V gene TRBV5-4, with D possibly TRBD1 on 6 matching bases. Germline V lookup: CDR1 SGHNT, CDR2 YYREEE (reference sequence). The ends were cut back, 3 bases at V and 0 bases at J, with 13 bases in the middle. This CDR3 region has 16 residues. The CDR3: CASSYGQLSSYNEQFF. DNA for the CDR3: TGTGCCAGCAGCTATGGACAGTTGAGCTCCTACAATGAGCAGTTCTTC.

The chain is built from TRBV9 and TRBJ1-3; TRBD1 might be the D (5 bases). There are 13 residues in the CDR3. The germline V gene has CDR1 SGDLS and CDR2 YYNGEE. Between the trimmed V and J ends, which lost 4 bases and 8 bases, there was a span of 13 bases. DNA of the CDR3: TGTGCCAGCAGCTCAGGGTGGGAGGACACCATATATTTT. Protein sequence: CASSSGWEDTIYF.

The V gene is TRBV4-2, the J gene TRBJ1-4; perhaps TRBD1 as D (6 bases). Between the trimmed V and J ends, which lost 5 bases and 6 bases, there was a span of 19 bases. This CDR3 is built from 16 residues. Germline V gene sequence: CDR1 LGHNA, CDR2 YNFKEQ. The DNA for the CDR3 is TGTGCCAGCAGCTCAGATCTGGAACAGGGCGATGAAAAACTGTTTTTT. Protein sequence: CASSSDLEQGDEKLFF.

The chain is built from TRBV5-1 and TRBJ2-3, with 9 nucleotides matching TRBD2. Looked up from germline, CDR1 is SGHRS and CDR2 is YFSETQ. V lost 2 bases to trimming and J lost 3 bases; unmatched junction nucleotides: 4. The CDR3 has 15 amino acids. CDR3 coding DNA: TGCGCCAGCAGCTTCATTAGCGGGGGAACAGATACGCAGTATTTT. As protein: CASSFISGGTDTQYF.

A single count supports this clone. The chain employs TRBV9 and TRBJ2-1; 12 nucleotides align to TRBD2. Looked up from germline, CDR1 is SGDLS and CDR2 is YYNGEE. The CDR3 is made up of 15 amino acids. J gave up 7 bases and V 3 bases, and 5 bases lay outside the gene matches. CDR3 protein: CASSGGTSGRNEQFF. The DNA of the CDR3 is TGTGCCAGCAGCGGGGGGACTAGCGGGCGGAATGAGCAGTTCTTC.

This clone came up once. This chain's CDR3 is CASSFSQGAGEQYF. DNA of the CDR3: TGTGCCAGCAGCTTCAGTCAGGGCGCTGGGGAGCAGTACTTC. The gene calls are TRBV7-2 and TRBJ2-7; possibly TRBD1 for D (5 bases). The V end was cut by 3 bases, the J end by 7 bases, with 16 bases between. Germline assignment: CDR1 SGHTA and CDR2 FQGNSA. This CDR3 has 14 amino acids. The whole variable domain, remainder taken from reference TRBV7-2 and TRBJ2-7, is GAGVSQSPSNKVTEKGKDVELRCDPISGHTALYWYRQSLGQGLEFLIYFQGNSAPDKSGLPSDRFSAERTGGSVSTLTIQRTQQEDSAVYLCASSFSQGAGEQYFGPGTRLTVT.

On this clone itself: The sample contains more than one DNA sequence encoding this CDR3. The chain is built from TRBV9 and TRBJ1-1; TRBD1 matches at 8 bases. CDR3 length equals 13 residues. In germline, CDR1 is SGDLS, CDR2 YYNGEE. J was trimmed by 5 bases and V by 4 bases; bases with no gene match: 4. CDR3 DNA sequence: TGTGCCAGCAGCCTCAGGGGGCGAACTGAAGCTTTCTTT. It specifies CASSLRGRTEAFF. Full variable domain (remainder filled in from reference TRBV9 and TRBJ1-1): DSGVTQTPKHLITATGQRVTLRCSPRSGDLSVYWYQQSLDQGLQFLIQYYNGEERAKGNILERFSAQQFPDLHSELNLSSLELGDSALYFCASSLRGRTEAFFGQGTRLTVV.